This TCR beta chain was captured in a study of blood T cell repertoires in COVID-19. Study details: From the United States, Italy and Spain came samples of acute and convalescent COVID-19. Sources were T cells, B-cell-depleted T cells, or PBMCs; the material itself was cDNA or gDNA.

The Seattle patients, enrolled during active infection, were followed longitudinally. Original processing methods: Nucleated cell number was recorded as an estimate derived from reference gene primer amplification. Data came from immunoSEQ multiplex PCR; TCRdb stores just in-frame clones and leaves some out. V and J calls and clone size are those listed in that table; D and trimming were worked out from the DNA. Seen here are about 130,000 clones, 81% observed once, and the top ten hold roughly 17%. The germline V gene encodes CDR1 SGHRS and CDR2 YFSETQ. Trimming removed 7 bases at V and 6 bases at J, with 12 bases between. The CDR3 runs to 12 residues.

The clonotype was recovered from a man aged 30 to 39 with COVID-19, enrolled during active disease. The sequenced material came from peripheral blood. The chain joins TRBV5-1 to TRBJ2-3; TRBD2 is a possible D gene (6 bases). The CDR3 is CASALGRDTQYF. The CDR3, as DNA: TGCGCCAGCGCCCTTGGGAGGGATACGCAGTATTTT. The full variable domain, completed using reference TRBV5-1 and TRBJ2-3, is KAGVTQTPRYLIKTRGQQVTLSCSPISGHRSVSWYQQTPGQGLQFLFEYFSETQRNKGNFPGRFSGRQFSNSRSEMNVSTLELGDSALYLCASALGRDTQYFGPGTRLTVL.